A selection of T cell receptor beta chains follows, all from one sample in a study of tumor-infiltrating lymphocytes in primary liver carcinoma. TCRdb fed the multiplex PCR reads into MiXCR, producing one record per CDR3 protein. Of roughly 180,000 distinct CDR3 sequences detected, approximately 60% appear once; the ten largest clones hold approximately 68%. The specimen was peripheral blood. The receptors stem from a man in his forties or fifties with primary liver carcinoma and hepatitis B virus infection. The CDR3 runs from the conserved cysteine through the conserved F or W. Fields, in order: CDR3 protein, V gene.

CDR3: CASSQDQATGETQYF
V: TRBV4-1

CDR3: CATRGRGTFGGYTF
V: TRBV6-1

CDR3: CASSLGDREGAFF
V: TRBV12-3/TRBV12-4

CDR3: CASSSSTSAFSYEQYF
V: TRBV13

CDR3: CASSQSTGRGGELFF
V: TRBV6-5

CDR3: CASSFGTGELFF
V: TRBV5-4

CDR3: CAIRTANTEAFF
V: TRBV10-3

CDR3: CDSRLGTAQETQYF
V: TRBV6-2/TRBV6-3

CDR3: CASSLTGTSRSTQYF
V: TRBV4-1

CDR3: CTSSQERNGGDGYTF
V: TRBV4-2

CDR3: CASSYNGF
V: TRBV11-2

CDR3: CSGRLAGGVGNDQFF
V: TRBV29-1

CDR3: CASSYSSYPGDEQYF
V: TRBV6-2/TRBV6-3

CDR3: CASTRHSGRGETQYF
V: TRBV12-3/TRBV12-4

CDR3: CLSSFRDSTDTQYF
V: TRBV11-2